There are a few counts of the clone carrying this T cell receptor (beta chain). Its antigen is not known. A single record per CDR3 protein comes from TCRdb applying MiXCR to the RT-PCR reads. There are 530,000 or so distinct CDR3 sequences in the sample; about 10% occur only once, and 9.5% to 13% lies in the top ten. These data belong to a study of response to subunit inactivated influenza vaccine. Per germline, CDR1 SGHRS and CDR2 YFSETQ. Losses at the gene ends were 4 bases for V and 8 bases for J; bases not matched to a gene: 9. CDR3 length: 15 amino acids. Regarding the study as a whole: There was a suggestion from the authors that each seasonal influenza vaccination recruits few new T cells.

This clonotype was sampled from a man between 45 and 60 years old who received an inactivated influenza vaccine. The chain employs TRBV5-1 and TRBJ1-6, with TRBD1 matching over 7 bases. The starting material was PBMCs from blood, obtained on the day of vaccination. This CDR3 reads CASSATGNGDSPLHF. CDR3 DNA: TGCGCCAGCAGCGCGACAGGGAATGGGGATTCACCCCTCCACTTT.